The source of this T cell receptor (beta chain) is a study of CD8+ T cells in alopecia areata. Study information: Treatment of the treated patients consisted of oral tofacitinib, 5 to 10 mg twice daily. Whole-study findings and limits: There were also resident alphabeta T cells of normal skin sequenced in scalp samples. Patients shared TCRs less clearly than mice did, possibly owing to HLA.

In each case, RNA was isolated and then reverse transcribed into cDNA as the sequencing template. Data came from immunoSEQ multiplex PCR; TCRdb stores just in-frame clones and leaves some out. The sample holds about 180,000 clones; roughly 63% are singletons and the top ten take 1.7%. A note on this clone: The antigen is undetermined.

Trimming cost V 1 base and J 5 bases; bases outside gene matches: 5. The CDR3 contains 14 residues. From germline, CDR1 is SQVTM and CDR2 ANQGSEA. The material sequenced was CD4+ T cells sorted from blood, taken at week 0. The source is a human donor with alopecia areata. V and J are TRBV29-1 and TRBJ1-1, with TRBD1 matching 9 bases. Written as DNA, the CDR3 is TGCAGCGTTGAAGTTGCGGGACAGGGTACTGAAGCTTTCTTT. It specifies CSVEVAGQGTEAFF.